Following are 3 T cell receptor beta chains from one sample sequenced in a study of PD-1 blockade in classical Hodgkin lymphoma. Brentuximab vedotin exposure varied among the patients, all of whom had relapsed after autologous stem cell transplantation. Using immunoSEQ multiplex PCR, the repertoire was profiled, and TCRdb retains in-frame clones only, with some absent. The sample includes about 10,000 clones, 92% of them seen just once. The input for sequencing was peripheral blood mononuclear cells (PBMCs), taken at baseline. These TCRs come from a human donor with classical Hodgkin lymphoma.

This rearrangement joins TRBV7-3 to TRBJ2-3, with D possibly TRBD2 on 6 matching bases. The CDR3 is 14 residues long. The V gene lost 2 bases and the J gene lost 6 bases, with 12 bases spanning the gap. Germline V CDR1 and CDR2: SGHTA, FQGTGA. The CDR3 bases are TGTGCCAGCAGCTTACTAGCGATCGGGGATACGCAGTATTTT. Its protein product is CASSLLAIGDTQYF.

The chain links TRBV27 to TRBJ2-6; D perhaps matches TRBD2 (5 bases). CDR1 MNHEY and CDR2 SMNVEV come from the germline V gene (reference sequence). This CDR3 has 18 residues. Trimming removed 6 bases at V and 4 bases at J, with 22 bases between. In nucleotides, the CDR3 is TGTGCCAGCAGCCCGAGAAAGGGCGCCACGGGGGGGGCCAACGTCCTGACTTTC. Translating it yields CASSPRKGATGGANVLTF. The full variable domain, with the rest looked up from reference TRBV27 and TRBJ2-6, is EAQVTQNPRYLITVTGKKLTVTCSQNMNHEYMSWYRQDPGLGLRQIYYSMNVEVTDKGDVPEGYKVSRKEKRNFPLILESPSPNQTSLYFCASSPRKGATGGANVLTFGAGSRLTVL.

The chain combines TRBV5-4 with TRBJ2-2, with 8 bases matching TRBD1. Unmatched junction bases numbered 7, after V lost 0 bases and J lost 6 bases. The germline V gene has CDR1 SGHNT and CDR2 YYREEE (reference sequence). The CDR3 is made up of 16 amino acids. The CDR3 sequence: CASSLDGQGVSGELFF. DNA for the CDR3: TGTGCCAGCAGCTTGGACGGACAGGGAGTTTCCGGGGAGCTGTTTTTT.